The 30 T cell receptor beta chains below were found in one sample sequenced in a study of blood T cell repertoires in COVID-19. Method: immunoSEQ multiplex PCR; TCRdb's copy keeps in-frame clones and lacks some. The data contain 70,000 to 75,000 clones, approximately 80% of them singletons. Sample: peripheral blood. These receptor sequences come from an elderly woman with active or convalescent COVID-19.

V usage is TRBV5-1 and J usage is TRBJ2-1; no firm D call. V was trimmed by 4 bases and J by 4 bases, leaving 9 bases between them. The CDR3 covers 13 residues. Per the germline V gene, CDR1 is SGHRS and CDR2 is YFSETQ. The CDR3 loop reads CASSLVDYNEQFF. As DNA, the CDR3 is TGCGCCAGCAGCCTGGTAGATTACAATGAGCAGTTCTTC.

The chain joins TRBV11-1 to TRBJ1-1, with no clear D. CDR1 is SGHAT and CDR2 is FQDESV in the germline V gene (reference sequence). The CDR3 has 14 amino acids. With 3 bases removed from V and 1 base from J, the gap between germline ends came to 9 bases. CDR3 sequence (DNA): TGTGCCAGCAGCTTTTCTCTCTCGAACACTGAAGCTTTCTTT. Encoded protein: CASSFSLSNTEAFF. The entire variable domain, with the rest obtained from reference TRBV11-1 and TRBJ1-1, is as follows: EAEVAQSPRYKITEKSQAVAFWCDPISGHATLYWYRQILGQGPELLVQFQDESVVDDSQLPKDRFSAERLKGVDSTLKIQPAELGDSAMYLCASSFSLSNTEAFFGQGTRLTVV.

The J gene is TRBJ2-7, the V gene TRBV2, with TRBD1 matching 8 bases. Trimming at V came to 6 bases and at J to 1 base, leaving 5 bases not matched to a gene. Germline V gene data show CDR1 as SNHLY and CDR2 as FYNNEI. The CDR3 has 14 amino acids. CDR3 protein: CASRRGQGSYEQYF. The CDR3 coding sequence is TGTGCCAGCAGAAGAGGACAGGGTTCCTACGAGCAGTACTTC.

The chain recombines TRBV4-3 with TRBJ1-6; D is unresolved. The germline CDR1 and CDR2 sequences are LGHNA and YSLEER. With 0 bases removed from V and 8 bases from J, the gap between germline ends came to 20 bases. There are 18 residues in the CDR3. The CDR3 reads CASSQDLSAPYGHSPLHF. The CDR3 DNA sequence: TGCGCCAGCAGCCAAGATCTGAGTGCTCCCTACGGTCATTCACCCCTCCACTTT.

The V and J genes are TRBV7-3 and TRBJ2-3; tentative D call: TRBD1 (7 bases). V lost 2 bases to trimming and J lost 1 base, with 10 bases between them. The CDR3 length is 15 residues. The germline gives CDR1 SGHTA, CDR2 FQGTGA. CDR3 amino acids: CASSLGGTGTDTQYF. CDR3 sequence (DNA): TGTGCCAGCAGCTTAGGCGGGACAGGCACAGATACGCAGTATTTT. The whole variable domain, filled in from reference TRBV7-3 and TRBJ2-3, reads GAGVSQTPSNKVTEKGKYVELRCDPISGHTALYWYRQSLGQGPEFLIYFQGTGAADDSGLPNDRFFAVRPEGSVSTLKIQRTERGDSAVYLCASSLGGTGTDTQYFGPGTRLTVL.

V usage is TRBV11-3 and J usage is TRBJ2-3, with 10 bases matching TRBD2. Germline-derived CDR1 and CDR2 are SGHNT and YENEEA. J gave up 5 bases and V 6 bases, and 11 bases lay outside the gene matches. This CDR3 region has 16 residues. This CDR3 is CASRQRSGRAGDTQYF. In DNA form, the CDR3 reads TGTGCCAGCAGGCAAAGAAGCGGGAGGGCCGGAGATACGCAGTATTTT.

This clone showed up just a few times. The chain joins TRBV2 to TRBJ1-1, with D unclear. This CDR3 has 12 amino acids. Germline V gene sequence: CDR1 SNHLY, CDR2 FYNNEI. V shed 6 bases and J shed 3 bases, with 8 bases lying between them. The CDR3 is CASSQEHTEAFF. The CDR3 nucleotides are TGTGCCAGCAGCCAGGAACACACTGAAGCTTTCTTT. The whole variable domain, filled in from reference TRBV2 and TRBJ1-1, reads EPEVTQTPSHQVTQMGQEVILRCVPISNHLYFYWYRQILGQKVEFLVSFYNNEISEKSEIFDDQFSVERPDGSNFTLKIRSTKLEDSAMYFCASSQEHTEAFFGQGTRLTVV.

V is TRBV7-8 and J is TRBJ2-5; D perhaps matches TRBD2 (6 bases). The V end lost 3 bases, the J end lost 5 bases, and 31 bases lay between the germline ends. Germline lookup yields CDR1 SGHVS and CDR2 FQNEAQ. This CDR3 has 20 residues. As DNA, the CDR3 is TGTGCCAGCAGCTTTTCGTCGGGGCAGGAGGGTCTCCCAAATCTCGAGACCCAGTACTTC. This sequence encodes CASSFSSGQEGLPNLETQYF.

This clone was counted a few times. This chain uses TRBV11-2 with TRBJ2-2; D remains ambiguous. Trimming took 5 bases from V and 4 from J, leaving 17 bases between them. CDR3 length equals 16 residues. CDR1 is SGHAT and CDR2 is FQNNGV in the germline V gene. CDR3 bases: TGTGCCAGCAGCATACCCGGGTGGTACGGCACCGGGGAGCTGTTTTTT. Translating gives CASSIPGWYGTGELFF.

The table lists this clone with a count of one. CDR3 sequence (DNA): TGCGCCAGCAGCGTACGGACAGGGGCGGACTATGGCTACACCTTC. This codes for CASSVRTGADYGYTF. The chain is built from TRBV4-3 and TRBJ1-2; the match to TRBD1 covers 9 bases. V lost 5 bases and J lost 3; bases outside the gene matches: 7. The CDR3 spans 15 residues. Germline V gives CDR1 LGHNA, CDR2 YSLEER.

The CDR3: CASSLTLYRASEAFF. The CDR3 DNA reads as TGTGCCAGCAGCTTAACTCTCTACAGGGCTTCTGAAGCTTTCTTT. The V call is TRBV7-2, the J call TRBJ1-1, with D perhaps matching TRBD1 (6 bases). The CDR3 has 15 amino acids. In germline, CDR1 is SGHTA, CDR2 FQGNSA. The V gene lost 2 bases and the J gene lost 6 bases, with 16 bases spanning the gap. Based on the CDR3 plus reference TRBV7-2 and TRBJ1-1, the full variable domain is GAGVSQSPSNKVTEKGKDVELRCDPISGHTALYWYRQSLGQGLEFLIYFQGNSAPDKSGLPSDRFSAERTGGSVSTLTIQRTQQEDSAVYLCASSLTLYRASEAFFGQGTRLTVV.

The chain couples TRBV11-3 to TRBJ2-5; 7 bases fit TRBD1. Germline V lookup: CDR1 SGHNT, CDR2 YENEEA. V gave up 1 base and J gave up 6 bases; unmatched junction bases: 2. The CDR3 consists of 13 residues. CDR3 region: CASSLGQGKTQYF. The CDR3 region has the DNA TGTGCCAGCAGCTTAGGACAGGGAAAGACCCAGTACTTC.

The chain recombines TRBV10-3 with TRBJ1-1, with 9 bases lining up with TRBD1. The J segment lost 5 bases and the V segment lost 2 bases, leaving 6 bases of the junction unmatched. The CDR3 spans 15 residues. The germline V gene has CDR1 ENHRY and CDR2 SYGVKD. For the CDR3, the DNA is TGTGCCATCAGTGAGGAAGGGACAGGGTGGACTGAAGCTTTCTTT. This sequence encodes CAISEEGTGWTEAFF.

The chain recombines TRBV4-1 with TRBJ2-2; 8 nucleotides agree with TRBD2. CDR1 and CDR2 from the germline V gene are MGHRA and YSYEKL. The CDR3 is made up of 14 amino acids. Trimming took 2 bases from V and 5 from J; bases not matched to a gene: 1. The CDR3 sequence: CASSQLAGTGELFF. The CDR3 region has the DNA TGCGCCAGCAGCCAACTAGCGGGTACCGGGGAGCTGTTTTTT.

The rearrangement joins TRBV4-3 to TRBJ2-2; tentatively, D is TRBD1 (6 bases). CDR3 length equals 15 residues. Germline V gene lookup returns CDR1 LGHNA and CDR2 YSLEER. The germline V and J ends were trimmed by 4 bases and 4 bases, with 13 bases remaining between them. The CDR3 DNA is TGCGCCAGCAGCCCCCAGGGGCGATTCACCGGGGAGCTGTTTTTT. It is translated as CASSPQGRFTGELFF.

V usage is TRBV6-5 and J usage is TRBJ2-1, with D possibly matching TRBD1 (6 bases). The CDR3 totals 14 residues. Trimming removed 7 bases from V and 8 bases from J, with 18 bases in between. Germline V CDR1 and CDR2: MNHEY, SVGAGI. CDR3 loop: CASTTLTGIHEQFF. The CDR3 DNA reads as TGTGCCAGCACCACCCTAACAGGGATCCATGAGCAGTTCTTC.

This chain connects TRBV3-1 (or the pseudogene TRBV3-2) to TRBJ1-2, with 7 bases aligning to TRBD1. From germline, CDR1 is LGHDT and CDR2 YNNKEL (reference sequence). V trimming: 3 bases; J trimming: 4 bases; junction bases outside the gene matches: 5. The CDR3 has 14 amino acids. The CDR3 nucleotides are TGTGCCAGCAGCCACGAGGGGGCCCTCTATGGCTACACCTTC. Protein: CASSHEGALYGYTF.

The chain carries TRBV6-5 and TRBJ1-5; the match to TRBD1 covers 8 bases. Germline trimming cut 6 bases from V and 0 bases from J; bases unmatched to any gene: 4. Germline V gene data show CDR1 as MNHEY and CDR2 as SVGAGI. The CDR3 is 15 amino acids. CDR3 residues: CASRLDRDSNQPQHF. The DNA for the CDR3 is TGTGCCAGCAGGTTGGACAGGGATAGCAATCAGCCCCAGCATTTT.

This clone has just one count. The CDR3 DNA reads TGTGCCAGTAGTCTGTCCAGGGGGACTAATGAAAAACTGTTTTTT. It translates to CASSLSRGTNEKLFF. The rearrangement joins TRBV19 to TRBJ1-4, with 7 bases lining up with TRBD1. V trimming: 5 bases; J trimming: 2 bases; junction bases outside the gene matches: 5. This CDR3 contains 15 residues. In germline, CDR1 is LNHDA, CDR2 SQIVND (reference sequence).

V gene TRBV27 combines with J gene TRBJ1-5; 8 bases map to TRBD1. There are 20 residues in the CDR3. Germline CDR1 reads MNHEY; CDR2 reads SMNVEV (reference sequence). V lost 5 bases and J lost 4; bases outside the gene matches: 22. CDR3 nucleotides: TGTGCCAGCAGTAAAAAGGCCCCCGGCTGGGACAGGCTTATAAATCAGCCCCAGCATTTT. This encodes CASSKKAPGWDRLINQPQHF.

This clone is a singleton in its sample. The genes are TRBV6-5 and TRBJ1-2; 9 bases are shared with TRBD1. There are 12 residues in the CDR3. CDR1 and CDR2 from the germline V gene are MNHEY and SVGAGI. Trimming cost V 10 bases and J 8 bases; bases outside gene matches: 8. The CDR3 loop reads CATQQGARGYTF. In DNA, the CDR3 is TGTGCCACCCAACAGGGGGCCAGGGGCTACACCTTC.

In nucleotides, the CDR3 is TGCAGCCTCCCGCTGGGGGGATCGGAGACCCAGTACTTC. Translated, it gives CSLPLGGSETQYF. The V gene is TRBV29-1, the J gene TRBJ2-5; D may be TRBD2 (6 bases). The V end lost 8 bases, the J end lost 5 bases, and 18 bases lay between the germline ends. The CDR3 extends over 13 amino acids. The germline gives CDR1 SQVTM, CDR2 ANQGSEA.

This clone was detected a few times. The chain is built from TRBV5-5 and TRBJ1-6; 7 positions match TRBD1. This CDR3 spans 16 amino acids. With 4 bases clipped from V and 4 bases from J, the junction kept 8 bases outside the gene matches. Germline assignment: CDR1 SGHKS and CDR2 YYEKEE (reference sequence). The CDR3 DNA reads TGTGCCAGCAGCAGAACGGGACAGTTGTATAATTCACCCCTCCACTTT. It specifies CASSRTGQLYNSPLHF.

The gene calls are TRBV4-1 and TRBJ2-1, with 11 bases that match TRBD2. Germline V gives CDR1 MGHRA, CDR2 YSYEKL. Trimming removed 4 bases from V and 4 bases from J; junction bases left unmatched: 3. The CDR3 has 15 amino acids. The CDR3 region has the DNA TGCGCCAGCAGCCGTAGCGGGGGGGCTTACAATGAGCAGTTCTTC. Translated, it gives CASSRSGGAYNEQFF.

The chain carries TRBV5-4 and TRBJ2-7; possibly TRBD1 for D (6 bases). Germline V lookup: CDR1 SGHNT, CDR2 YYREEE (reference sequence). V dropped 1 base and J dropped 6 bases, with 11 bases sitting between them. The CDR3 extends over 13 amino acids. This CDR3 reads CASSLPGVGEQYF. CDR3 sequence (DNA): TGTGCCAGCAGCTTGCCAGGGGTGGGCGAGCAGTACTTC. Using reference TRBV5-4 and TRBJ2-7 for the parts outside the CDR3, the full variable domain is ETGVTQSPTHLIKTRGQQVTLRCSSQSGHNTVSWYQQALGQGPQFIFQYYREEENGRGNFPPRFSGLQFPNYSSELNVNALELDDSALYLCASSLPGVGEQYFGPGTRLTVT.

This chain connects TRBV5-5 to TRBJ2-1; weak D call: TRBD2 (6 bases). Trimming left V 4 bases short and J 3 bases short, with 14 bases between. CDR1 and CDR2 from the germline V gene are SGHKS and YYEKEE (reference sequence). The CDR3 has 15 residues. In DNA form, the CDR3 reads TGTGCCAGCAGCGCGGGCCAGGGAGGCTACAATGAGCAGTTCTTC. Amino acids: CASSAGQGGYNEQFF.

CDR3 sequence reads: CASSLTSVGGGYNEQFF. The CDR3 region has the DNA TGTGCCAGCAGCTTAACGTCGGTGGGAGGCGGGTACAATGAGCAGTTCTTC. The chain joins TRBV7-2 to TRBJ2-1; the D gene is possibly TRBD2 (6 bases). Germline loops: CDR1 SGHTA, CDR2 FQGNSA. V was trimmed by 2 bases and J by 4 bases, leaving 18 bases between them. The CDR3 runs to 17 residues.

The chain is built from TRBV23-1 and TRBJ2-4; D is uncertain. TRBV23-1 is treated as an ORF (open reading frame) with a function not yet certain. V lost 4 bases and J lost 0, with 10 bases in between. The CDR3 contains 15 residues. CDR3 sequence (DNA): TGCGCCAGCAGTCCGTACTGGAGAGCCAAAAACATTCAGTACTTC. This translates into CASSPYWRAKNIQYF.

V is TRBV10-3 and J is TRBJ2-5, with 8 bases fitting TRBD1. The CDR3 covers 9 residues. With 9 bases clipped from V and 12 bases from J, the junction kept 3 bases outside the gene matches. Germline V gives CDR1 ENHRY, CDR2 SYGVKD. CDR3 bases: TGTGCCATAAGACAGGGGAAGTACTTC. Translating gives CAIRQGKYF.

The chain recombines TRBV7-3 with TRBJ2-2, with D possibly being TRBD1 (5 bases). CDR1 and CDR2 from the germline V gene are SGHTA and FQGTGA. This CDR3 contains 17 residues. The V end lost 5 bases, the J end lost 8 bases, and 24 bases lay between the germline ends. In nucleotides, the CDR3 is TGTGCCAGCAGCGTCCGACAGACCTCCAGTATTCCTGGGGAGCTGTTTTTT. Amino acids: CASSVRQTSSIPGELFF.